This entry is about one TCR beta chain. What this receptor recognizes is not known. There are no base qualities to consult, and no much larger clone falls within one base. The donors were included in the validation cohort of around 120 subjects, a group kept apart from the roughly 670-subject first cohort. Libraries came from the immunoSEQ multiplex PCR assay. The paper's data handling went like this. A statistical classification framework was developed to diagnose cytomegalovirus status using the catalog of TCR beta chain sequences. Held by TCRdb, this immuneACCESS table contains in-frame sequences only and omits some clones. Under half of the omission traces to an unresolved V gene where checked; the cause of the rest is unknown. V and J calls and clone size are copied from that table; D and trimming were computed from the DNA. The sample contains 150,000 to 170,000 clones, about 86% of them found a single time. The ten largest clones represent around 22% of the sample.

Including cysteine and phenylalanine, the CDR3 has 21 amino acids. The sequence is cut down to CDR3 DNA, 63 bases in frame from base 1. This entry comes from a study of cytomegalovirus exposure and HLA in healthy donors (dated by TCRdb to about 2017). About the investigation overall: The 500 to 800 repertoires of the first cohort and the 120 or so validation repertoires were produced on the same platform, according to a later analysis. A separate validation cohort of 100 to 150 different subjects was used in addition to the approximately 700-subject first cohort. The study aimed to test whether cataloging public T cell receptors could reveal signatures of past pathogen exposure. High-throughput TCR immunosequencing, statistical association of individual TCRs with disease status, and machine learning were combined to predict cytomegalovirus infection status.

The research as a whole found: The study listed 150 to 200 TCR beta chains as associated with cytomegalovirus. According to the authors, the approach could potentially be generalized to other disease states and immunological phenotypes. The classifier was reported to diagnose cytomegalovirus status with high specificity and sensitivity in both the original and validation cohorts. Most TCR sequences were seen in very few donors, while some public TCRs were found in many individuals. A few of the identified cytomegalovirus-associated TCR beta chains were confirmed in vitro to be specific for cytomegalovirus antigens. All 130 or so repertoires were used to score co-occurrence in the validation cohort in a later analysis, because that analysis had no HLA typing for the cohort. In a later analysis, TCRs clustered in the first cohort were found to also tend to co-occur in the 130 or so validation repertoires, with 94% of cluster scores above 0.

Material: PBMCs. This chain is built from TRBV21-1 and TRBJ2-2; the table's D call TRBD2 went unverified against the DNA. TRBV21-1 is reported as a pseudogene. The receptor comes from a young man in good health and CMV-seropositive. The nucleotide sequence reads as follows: TGTGCCAGCAGCAAATGCCACAGGGGACTAGCGGGAGGGCCTTTAACCGGGGAGCTGTTTTTT. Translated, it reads CASSKCHRGLAGGPLTGELFF.